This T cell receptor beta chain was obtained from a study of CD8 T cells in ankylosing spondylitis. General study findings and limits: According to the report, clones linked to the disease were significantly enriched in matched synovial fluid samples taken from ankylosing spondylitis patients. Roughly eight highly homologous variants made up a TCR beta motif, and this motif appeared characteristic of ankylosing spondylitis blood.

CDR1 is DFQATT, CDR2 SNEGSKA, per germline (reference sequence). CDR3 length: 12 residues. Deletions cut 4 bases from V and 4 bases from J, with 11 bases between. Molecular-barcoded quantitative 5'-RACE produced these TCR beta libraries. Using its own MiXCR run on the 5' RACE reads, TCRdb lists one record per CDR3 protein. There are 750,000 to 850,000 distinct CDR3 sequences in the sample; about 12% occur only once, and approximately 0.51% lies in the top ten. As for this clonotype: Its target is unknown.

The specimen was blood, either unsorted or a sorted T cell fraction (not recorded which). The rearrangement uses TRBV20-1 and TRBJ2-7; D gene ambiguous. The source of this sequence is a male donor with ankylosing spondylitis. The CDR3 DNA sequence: TGCAGTGCTACAATAGGTCCGTACGAGCAGTACTTC. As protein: CSATIGPYEQYF.